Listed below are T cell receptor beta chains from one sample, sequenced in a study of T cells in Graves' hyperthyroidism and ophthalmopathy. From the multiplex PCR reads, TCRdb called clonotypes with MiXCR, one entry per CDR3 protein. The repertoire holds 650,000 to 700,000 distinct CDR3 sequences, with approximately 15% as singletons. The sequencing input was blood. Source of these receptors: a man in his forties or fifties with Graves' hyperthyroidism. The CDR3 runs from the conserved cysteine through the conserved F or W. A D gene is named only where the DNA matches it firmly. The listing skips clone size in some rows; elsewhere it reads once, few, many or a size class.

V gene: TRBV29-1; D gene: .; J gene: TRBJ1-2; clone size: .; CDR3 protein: CSVVREYGYTF; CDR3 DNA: TGCAGCGTGGTGCGAGAGTATGGCTACACCTTC
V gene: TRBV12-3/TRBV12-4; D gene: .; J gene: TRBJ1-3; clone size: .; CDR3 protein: CASSLWTVTSGNTIYF; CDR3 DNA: TGTGCCAGCAGTCTCTGGACCGTTACCTCTGGAAACACCATATATTTT
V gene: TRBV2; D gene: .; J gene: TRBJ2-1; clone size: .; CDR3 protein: CASSGSSALYNEQFF; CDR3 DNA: TGTGCCAGCAGTGGATCTAGCGCCCTATACAATGAGCAGTTCTTC
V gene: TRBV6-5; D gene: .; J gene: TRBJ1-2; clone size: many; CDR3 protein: CASSYYRDENYGYTF; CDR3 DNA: TGTGCCAGCAGTTACTACAGGGATGAAAACTATGGCTACACCTTC
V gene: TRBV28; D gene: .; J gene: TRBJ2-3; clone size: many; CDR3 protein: CASSTRANPADTQYF; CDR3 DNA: TGTGCCAGCAGCACTAGAGCAAACCCAGCAGATACGCAGTATTTT
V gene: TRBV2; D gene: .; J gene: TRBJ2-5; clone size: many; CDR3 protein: CASRWEMKETQYF; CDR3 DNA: TGTGCCAGCAGGTGGGAGATGAAAGAGACCCAGTACTTC
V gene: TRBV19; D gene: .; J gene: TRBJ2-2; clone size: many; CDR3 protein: CASKILGSTGELFF; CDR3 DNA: TGTGCCAGTAAGATCCTCGGGAGCACCGGGGAGCTGTTTTTT
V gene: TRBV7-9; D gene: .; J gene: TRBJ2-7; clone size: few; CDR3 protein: CASSPPRSTKPYEQYF; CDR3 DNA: TGTGCCAGCAGCCCGCCCCGGAGTACAAAGCCCTACGAGCAGTACTTC
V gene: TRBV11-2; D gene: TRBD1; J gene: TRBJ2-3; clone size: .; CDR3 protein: CASSLEWGQFTDTQYF; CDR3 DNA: TGTGCCAGCAGCTTAGAATGGGGACAGTTCACAGATACGCAGTATTTT
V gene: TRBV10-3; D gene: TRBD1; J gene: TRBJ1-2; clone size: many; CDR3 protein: CAISEPSTGFHGYGYTF; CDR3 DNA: TGTGCCATCAGTGAGCCCTCGACAGGGTTTCATGGCTATGGCTACACCTTC
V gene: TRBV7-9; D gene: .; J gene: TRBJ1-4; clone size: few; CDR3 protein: CASSAPAGRQSNEKLFF; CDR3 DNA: TGTGCCAGCAGCGCCCCGGCGGGGCGTCAGTCTAATGAAAAACTGTTTTTT
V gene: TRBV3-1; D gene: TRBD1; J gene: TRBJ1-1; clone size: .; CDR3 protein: CASSQITGTGYTEAFF; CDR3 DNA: TGTGCCAGCAGCCAAATTACCGGGACAGGGTACACTGAAGCTTTCTTT
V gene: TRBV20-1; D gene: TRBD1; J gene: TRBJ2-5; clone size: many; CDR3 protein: CSVRTLGQVETQYF; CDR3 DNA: TGCAGTGTTAGGACGTTGGGACAGGTAGAGACCCAGTACTTC
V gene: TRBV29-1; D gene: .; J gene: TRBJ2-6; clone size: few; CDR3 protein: CSVDSGAGANVLTF; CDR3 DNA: TGCAGCGTTGACTCTGGGGCTGGGGCCAACGTCCTGACTTTC
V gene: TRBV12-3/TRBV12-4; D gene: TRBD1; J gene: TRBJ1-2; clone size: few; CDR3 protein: CASSATGAGYTF; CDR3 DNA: TGTGCCAGCAGTGCGACAGGGGCGGGCTACACCTTC
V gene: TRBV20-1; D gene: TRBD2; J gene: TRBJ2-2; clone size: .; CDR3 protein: CSARQGLAGVSGTGELFF; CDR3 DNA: TGCAGTGCTAGACAAGGACTAGCGGGAGTTAGTGGCACCGGGGAGCTGTTTTTT
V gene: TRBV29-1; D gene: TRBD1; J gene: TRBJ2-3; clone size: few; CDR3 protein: CSVYRTGGSTDTQYF; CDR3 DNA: TGCAGCGTTTATCGGACAGGGGGCAGCACAGATACGCAGTATTTT
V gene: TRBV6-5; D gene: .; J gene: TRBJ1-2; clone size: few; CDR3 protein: CASSSRRQTNYGYTF; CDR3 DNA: TGTGCCAGCAGTTCTCGTCGACAGACTAACTATGGCTACACCTTC
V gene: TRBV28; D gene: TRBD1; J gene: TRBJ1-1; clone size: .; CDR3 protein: CATRQGDLRDTEAFF; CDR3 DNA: TGTGCCACTCGACAGGGGGATCTTCGAGACACTGAAGCTTTCTTT
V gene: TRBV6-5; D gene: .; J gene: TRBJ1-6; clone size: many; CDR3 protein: CASSYGQGSRSPLHF; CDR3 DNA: TGTGCCAGCAGTTACGGTCAGGGATCTAGGTCACCCCTCCACTTT
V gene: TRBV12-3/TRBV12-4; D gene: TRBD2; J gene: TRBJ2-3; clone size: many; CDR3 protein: CASSANSGRTDTQYF; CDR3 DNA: TGTGCCAGCAGTGCAAATAGCGGGAGAACAGATACGCAGTATTTT
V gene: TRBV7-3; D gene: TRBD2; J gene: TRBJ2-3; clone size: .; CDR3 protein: CASSRTSGPPADTQYF; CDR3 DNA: TGTGCCAGCAGCCGGACTAGCGGTCCCCCGGCGGATACGCAGTATTTT
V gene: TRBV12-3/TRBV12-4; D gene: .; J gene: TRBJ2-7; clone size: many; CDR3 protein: CASKKGGGLYEQYF; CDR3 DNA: TGTGCCAGCAAAAAGGGGGGAGGGTTGTACGAGCAGTACTTC
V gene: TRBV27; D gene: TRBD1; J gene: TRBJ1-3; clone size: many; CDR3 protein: CASSGTVSGNTIYF; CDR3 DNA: TGTGCCAGCAGCGGGACAGTCTCTGGAAACACCATATATTTT
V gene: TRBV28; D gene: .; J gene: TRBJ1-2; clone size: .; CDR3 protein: CASSSDRLNYGYTF; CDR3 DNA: TGTGCCAGCAGTTCAGACAGGCTTAACTATGGCTACACCTTC
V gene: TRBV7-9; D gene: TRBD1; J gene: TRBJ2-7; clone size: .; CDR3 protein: CASSLEGQWAYEQYF; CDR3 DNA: TGTGCCAGCAGCTTAGAGGGACAGTGGGCCTACGAGCAGTACTTC
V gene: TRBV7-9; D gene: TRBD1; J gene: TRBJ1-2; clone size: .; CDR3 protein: CASSDRAFTYGYTF; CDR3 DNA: TGTGCCAGCAGCGACAGGGCATTCACCTATGGCTACACCTTC
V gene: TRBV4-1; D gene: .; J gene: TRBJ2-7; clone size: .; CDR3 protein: CASSLQPGGSSYEQYF; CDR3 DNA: TGCGCCAGCAGCCTACAACCAGGGGGGAGCTCCTACGAGCAGTACTTC
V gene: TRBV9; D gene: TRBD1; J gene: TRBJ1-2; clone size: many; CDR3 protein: CASSSGPGQGSGYTF; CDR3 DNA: TGTGCCAGCAGCTCCGGACCGGGACAGGGGTCTGGCTACACCTTC
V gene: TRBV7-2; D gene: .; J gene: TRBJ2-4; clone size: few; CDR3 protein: CASSFHGKNIQYF; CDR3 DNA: TGTGCCAGCAGCTTTCACGGCAAAAACATTCAGTACTTC
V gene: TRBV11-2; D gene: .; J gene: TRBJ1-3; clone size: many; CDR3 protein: CASSLDRPPGNTIYF; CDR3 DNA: TGTGCCAGCAGCTTAGATCGGCCACCTGGAAACACCATATATTTT
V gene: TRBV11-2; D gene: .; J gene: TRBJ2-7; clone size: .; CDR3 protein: CASTRGAGDAYEQYF; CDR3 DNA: TGTGCCAGCACCAGGGGGGCAGGGGACGCCTACGAGCAGTACTTC
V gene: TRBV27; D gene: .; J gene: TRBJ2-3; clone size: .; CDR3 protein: CASKASSWGADTQYF; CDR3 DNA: TGTGCCAGCAAGGCATCTTCCTGGGGCGCAGATACGCAGTATTTT
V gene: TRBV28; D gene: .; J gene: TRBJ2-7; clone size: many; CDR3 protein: CASSLFSRGTLREQYF; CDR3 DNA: TGTGCCAGCAGTTTATTTTCCAGGGGCACCCTAAGGGAGCAGTACTTC
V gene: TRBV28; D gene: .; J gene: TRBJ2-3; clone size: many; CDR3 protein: CASLQRGSRTDTQYF; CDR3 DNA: TGTGCCAGCCTCCAGCGAGGGAGTAGAACAGATACGCAGTATTTT
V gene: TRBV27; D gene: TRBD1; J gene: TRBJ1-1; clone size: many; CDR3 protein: CASIRTGGTEAFF; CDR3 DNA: TGTGCCAGCATTCGGACAGGGGGAACTGAAGCTTTCTTT
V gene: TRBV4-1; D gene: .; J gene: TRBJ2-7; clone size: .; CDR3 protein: CASSQQGVSYEQYF; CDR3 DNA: TGCGCCAGCAGCCAACAGGGTGTGTCCTACGAGCAGTACTTC
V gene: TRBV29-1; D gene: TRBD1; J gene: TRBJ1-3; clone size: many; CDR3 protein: CSVATGGAGNTIYF; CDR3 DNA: TGCAGCGTGGCTACAGGGGGTGCGGGAAACACCATATATTTT
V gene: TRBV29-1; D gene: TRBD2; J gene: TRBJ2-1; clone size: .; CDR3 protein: CSVAPAGAANEQFF; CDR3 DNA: TGCAGCGTTGCTCCCGCGGGAGCCGCCAATGAGCAGTTCTTC
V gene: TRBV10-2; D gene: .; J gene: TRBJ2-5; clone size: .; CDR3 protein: CASSGSVQETQYF; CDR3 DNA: TGCGCCAGCAGTGGATCTGTGCAAGAGACCCAGTACTTC
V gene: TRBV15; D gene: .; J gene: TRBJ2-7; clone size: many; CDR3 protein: CATSRVRGLATEQYF; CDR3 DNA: TGTGCCACCAGCAGAGTTCGGGGACTGGCCACCGAGCAGTACTTC
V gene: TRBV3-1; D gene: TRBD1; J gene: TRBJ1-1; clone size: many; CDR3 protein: CASSNRGMNTEAFF; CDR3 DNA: TGTGCCAGCAGCAACAGGGGGATGAACACTGAAGCTTTCTTT
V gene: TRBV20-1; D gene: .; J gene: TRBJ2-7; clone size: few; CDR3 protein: CSADSPLTYEQYF; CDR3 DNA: TGCAGTGCCGATTCTCCTTTAACCTACGAGCAGTACTTC
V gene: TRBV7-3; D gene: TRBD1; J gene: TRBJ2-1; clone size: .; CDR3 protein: CASSLSLRTGGDEQFF; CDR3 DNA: TGTGCCAGCAGCTTATCATTAAGGACAGGGGGGGATGAGCAGTTCTTC
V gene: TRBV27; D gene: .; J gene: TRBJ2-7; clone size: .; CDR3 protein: CASSFLGVSYEQYF; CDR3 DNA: TGTGCCAGCAGTTTTCTCGGGGTCAGCTACGAGCAGTACTTC
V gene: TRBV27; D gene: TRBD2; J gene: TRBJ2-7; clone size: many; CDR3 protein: CASSFNGLATYEQYF; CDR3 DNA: TGTGCCAGCAGTTTCAACGGACTAGCCACCTACGAGCAGTACTTC
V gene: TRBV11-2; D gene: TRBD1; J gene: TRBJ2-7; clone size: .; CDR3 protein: CASSFKFPGDSSYEQYF; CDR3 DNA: TGTGCCAGCAGCTTTAAGTTCCCTGGGGACAGCTCCTACGAGCAGTACTTC
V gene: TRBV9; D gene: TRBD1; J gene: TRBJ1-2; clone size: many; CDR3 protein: CASSPQDRGNYGYTF; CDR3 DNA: TGTGCCAGCAGCCCGCAGGACAGGGGTAACTATGGCTACACCTTC
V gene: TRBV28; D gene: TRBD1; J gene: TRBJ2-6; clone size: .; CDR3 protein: CASSAYPVGGTGVSGANVLTF; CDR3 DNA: TGTGCCAGCAGTGCGTACCCCGTGGGGGGGACAGGGGTCTCTGGGGCCAACGTCCTGACTTTC
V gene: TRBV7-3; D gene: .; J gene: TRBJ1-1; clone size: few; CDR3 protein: CASSSSPGPATTEAFF; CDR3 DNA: TGTGCCAGCAGCTCCTCGCCGGGGCCCGCGACCACTGAAGCTTTCTTT
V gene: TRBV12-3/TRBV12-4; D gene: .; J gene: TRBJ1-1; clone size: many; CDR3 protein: CASSLGGIVTEAFF; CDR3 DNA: TGTGCCAGCAGTTTAGGGGGGATAGTTACTGAAGCTTTCTTT
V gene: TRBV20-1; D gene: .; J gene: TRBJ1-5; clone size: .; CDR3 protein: CSAREEGPINQPQHF; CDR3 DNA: TGCAGTGCTAGAGAAGAAGGGCCGATAAATCAGCCCCAGCATTTT
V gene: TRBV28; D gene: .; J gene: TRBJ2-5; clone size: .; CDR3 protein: CTSSLYRENGETQYF; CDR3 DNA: TGTACCAGCAGTTTATACCGGGAGAACGGGGAGACCCAGTACTTC
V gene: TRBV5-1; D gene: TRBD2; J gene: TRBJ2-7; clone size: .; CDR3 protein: CASSIETSGPNEQYF; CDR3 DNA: TGCGCCAGCAGCATCGAGACTAGCGGCCCTAACGAGCAGTACTTC
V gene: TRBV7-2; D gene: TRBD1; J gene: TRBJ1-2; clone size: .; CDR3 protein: CASSLAPPTGDYGYTF; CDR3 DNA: TGTGCCAGCAGCTTAGCGCCGCCGACAGGGGACTATGGCTACACCTTC